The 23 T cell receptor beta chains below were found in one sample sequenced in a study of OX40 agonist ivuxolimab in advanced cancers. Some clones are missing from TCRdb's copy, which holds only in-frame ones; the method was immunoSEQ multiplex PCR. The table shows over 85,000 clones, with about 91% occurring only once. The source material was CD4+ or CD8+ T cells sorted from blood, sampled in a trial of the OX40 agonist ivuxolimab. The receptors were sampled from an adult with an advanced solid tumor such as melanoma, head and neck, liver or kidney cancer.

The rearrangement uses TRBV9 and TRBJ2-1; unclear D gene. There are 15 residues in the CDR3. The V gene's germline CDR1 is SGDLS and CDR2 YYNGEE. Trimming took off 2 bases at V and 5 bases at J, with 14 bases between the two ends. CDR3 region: CASSVQGWKDNEQFF. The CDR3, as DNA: TGTGCCAGCAGCGTTCAAGGGTGGAAGGACAATGAGCAGTTCTTC.

The CDR3 DNA reads as TGTGCCAGCAGATCCGGGACAGGGGGCGGACAGCCCCAGCATTTT. Translating gives CASRSGTGGGQPQHF. The chain carries TRBV27 and TRBJ1-5; 12 positions agree with TRBD1. Germline values: CDR1 MNHEY, CDR2 SMNVEV (reference sequence). With 6 bases clipped from V and 7 bases from J, the junction kept 7 bases outside the gene matches. The CDR3 runs 15 residues.

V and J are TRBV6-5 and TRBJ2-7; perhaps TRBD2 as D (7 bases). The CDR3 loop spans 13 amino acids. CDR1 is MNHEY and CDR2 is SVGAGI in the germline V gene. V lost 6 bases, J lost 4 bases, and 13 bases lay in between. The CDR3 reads CASSGGQIYEQYF. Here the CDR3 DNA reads TGTGCCAGCAGCGGGGGGCAGATTTACGAGCAGTACTTC.

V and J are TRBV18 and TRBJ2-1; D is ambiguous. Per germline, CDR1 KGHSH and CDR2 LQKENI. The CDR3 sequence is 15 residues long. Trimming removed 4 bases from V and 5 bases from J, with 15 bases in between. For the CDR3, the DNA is TGTGCCAGCTCACGCTTTGGTGCGGAGAACAATGAGCAGTTCTTC. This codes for CASSRFGAENNEQFF.

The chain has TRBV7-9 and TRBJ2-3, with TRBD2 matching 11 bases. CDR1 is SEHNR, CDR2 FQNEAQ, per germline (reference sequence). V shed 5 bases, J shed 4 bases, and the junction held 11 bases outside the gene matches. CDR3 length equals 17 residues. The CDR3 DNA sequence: TGTGCCAGCAGCCCAAGAAGCCTAGCGGGAGGTTCAGATACGCAGTATTTT. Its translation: CASSPRSLAGGSDTQYF.

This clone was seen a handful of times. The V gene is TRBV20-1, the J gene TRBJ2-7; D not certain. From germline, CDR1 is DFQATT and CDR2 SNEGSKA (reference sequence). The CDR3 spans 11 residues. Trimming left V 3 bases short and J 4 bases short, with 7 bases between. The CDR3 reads CSASGPYEQYF. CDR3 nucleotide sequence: TGCAGTGCTAGCGGGCCATACGAGCAGTACTTC.

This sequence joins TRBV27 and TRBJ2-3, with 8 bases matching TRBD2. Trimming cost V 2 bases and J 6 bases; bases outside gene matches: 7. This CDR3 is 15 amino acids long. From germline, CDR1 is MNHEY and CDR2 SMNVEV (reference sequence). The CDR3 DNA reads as TGTGCCAGCAGTTTAGGAGCGGGAGTAGTGGATACGCAGTATTTT. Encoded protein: CASSLGAGVVDTQYF.

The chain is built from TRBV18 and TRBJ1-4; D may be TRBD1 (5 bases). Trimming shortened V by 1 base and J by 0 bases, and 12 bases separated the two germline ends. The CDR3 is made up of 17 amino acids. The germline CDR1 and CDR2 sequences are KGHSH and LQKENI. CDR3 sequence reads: CASSPRGGTATNEKLFF. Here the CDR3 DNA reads TGTGCCAGCTCACCACGGGGAGGGACCGCAACTAATGAAAAACTGTTTTTT.

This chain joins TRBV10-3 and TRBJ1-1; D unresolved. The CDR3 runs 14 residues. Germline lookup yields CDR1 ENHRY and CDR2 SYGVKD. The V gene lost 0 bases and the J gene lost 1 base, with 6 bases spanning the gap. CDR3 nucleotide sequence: TGTGCCATCAGTGAGTCGGCAGCGAACACTGAAGCTTTCTTT. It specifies CAISESAANTEAFF.

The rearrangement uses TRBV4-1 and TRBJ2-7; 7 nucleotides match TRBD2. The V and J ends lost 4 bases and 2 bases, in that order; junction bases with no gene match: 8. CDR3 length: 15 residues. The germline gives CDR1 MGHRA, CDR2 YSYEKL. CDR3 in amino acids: CASSLVEAGPYEQYF. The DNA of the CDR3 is TGCGCCAGCAGCCTGGTGGAAGCGGGACCCTACGAGCAGTACTTC.

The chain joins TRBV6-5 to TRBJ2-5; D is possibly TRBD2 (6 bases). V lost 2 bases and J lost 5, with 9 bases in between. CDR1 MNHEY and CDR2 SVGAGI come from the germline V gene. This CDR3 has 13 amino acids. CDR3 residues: CASSYGGIETQYF. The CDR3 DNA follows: TGTGCCAGCAGTTACGGGGGGATCGAGACCCAGTACTTC.

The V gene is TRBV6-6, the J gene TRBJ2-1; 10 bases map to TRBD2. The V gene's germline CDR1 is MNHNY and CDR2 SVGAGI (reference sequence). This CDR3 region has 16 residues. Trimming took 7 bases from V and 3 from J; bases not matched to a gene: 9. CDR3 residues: CASTPAGGPLYNEQFF. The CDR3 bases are TGTGCCAGCACCCCAGCGGGAGGGCCCCTCTACAATGAGCAGTTCTTC.

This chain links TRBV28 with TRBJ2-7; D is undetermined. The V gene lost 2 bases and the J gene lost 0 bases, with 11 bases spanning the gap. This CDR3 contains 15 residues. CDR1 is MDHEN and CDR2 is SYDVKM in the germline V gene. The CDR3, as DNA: TGTGCCAGCAGTTTAGGTTCAGGATCCTCCTACGAGCAGTACTTC. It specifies CASSLGSGSSYEQYF. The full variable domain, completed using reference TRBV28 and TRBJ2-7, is DVKVTQSSRYLVKRTGEKVFLECVQDMDHENMFWYRQDPGLGLRLIYFSYDVKMKEKGDIPEGYSVSREKKERFSLILESASTNQTSMYLCASSLGSGSSYEQYFGPGTRLTVT.

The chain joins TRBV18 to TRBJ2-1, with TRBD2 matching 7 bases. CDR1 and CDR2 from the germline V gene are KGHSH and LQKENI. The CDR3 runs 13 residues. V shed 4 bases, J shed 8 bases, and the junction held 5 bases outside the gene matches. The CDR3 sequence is CASSLAGEDEQFF. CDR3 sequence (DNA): TGTGCCAGCTCACTCGCGGGAGAAGATGAGCAGTTCTTC. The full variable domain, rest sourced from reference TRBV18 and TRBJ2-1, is NAGVMQNPRHLVRRRGQEARLRCSPMKGHSHVYWYRQLPEEGLKFMVYLQKENIIDESGMPKERFSAEFPKEGPSILRIQQVVRGDSAAYFCASSLAGEDEQFFGPGTRLTVL.

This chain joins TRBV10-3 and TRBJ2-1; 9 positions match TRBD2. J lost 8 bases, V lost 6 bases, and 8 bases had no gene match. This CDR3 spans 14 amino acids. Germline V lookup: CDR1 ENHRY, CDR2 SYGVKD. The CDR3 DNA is TGTGCCATCAGAGATAGCGGGAGAGTGGATGAGCAGTTCTTC. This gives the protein CAIRDSGRVDEQFF.

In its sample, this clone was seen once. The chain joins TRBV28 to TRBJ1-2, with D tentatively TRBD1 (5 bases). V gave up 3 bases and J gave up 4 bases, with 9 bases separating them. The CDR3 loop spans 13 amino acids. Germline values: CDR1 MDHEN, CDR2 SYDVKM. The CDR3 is CASSFVGAYGYTF. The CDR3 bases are TGTGCCAGCAGTTTCGTAGGGGCCTATGGCTACACCTTC.

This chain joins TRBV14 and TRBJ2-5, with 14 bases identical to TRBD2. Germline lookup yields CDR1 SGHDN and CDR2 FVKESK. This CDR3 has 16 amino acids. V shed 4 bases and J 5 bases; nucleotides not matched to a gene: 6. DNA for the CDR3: TGTGCCAGCAGCCGATCGACTAGCGGGAGGGTGGAGACCCAGTACTTC. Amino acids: CASSRSTSGRVETQYF.

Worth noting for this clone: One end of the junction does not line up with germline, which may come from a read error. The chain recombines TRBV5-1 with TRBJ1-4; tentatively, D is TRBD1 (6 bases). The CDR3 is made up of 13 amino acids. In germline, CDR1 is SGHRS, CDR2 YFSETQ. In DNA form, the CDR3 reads TGCGCCAGCAGCTTGGATGCAGGGGCTAATAAGTTTTTC. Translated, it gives CASSLDAGANKFF. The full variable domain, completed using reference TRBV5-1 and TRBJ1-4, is KAGVTQTPRYLIKTRGQQVTLSCSPISGHRSVSWYQQTPGQGLQFLFEYFSETQRNKGNFPGRFSGRQFSNSRSEMNVSTLELGDSALYLCASSLDAGANKFFGSGTQLSVL.

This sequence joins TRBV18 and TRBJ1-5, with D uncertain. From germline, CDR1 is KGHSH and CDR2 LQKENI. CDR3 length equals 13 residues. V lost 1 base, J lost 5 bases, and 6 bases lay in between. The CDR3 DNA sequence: TGTGCCAGCTCACCACTAATCGATCAGCCCCAGCATTTT. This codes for CASSPLIDQPQHF.

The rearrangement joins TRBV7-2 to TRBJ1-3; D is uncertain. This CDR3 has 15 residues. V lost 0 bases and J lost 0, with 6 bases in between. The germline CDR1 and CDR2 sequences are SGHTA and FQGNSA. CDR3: CASSLAHRSGNTIYF. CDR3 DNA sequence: TGTGCCAGCAGCTTAGCTCACCGCTCTGGAAACACCATATATTTT.

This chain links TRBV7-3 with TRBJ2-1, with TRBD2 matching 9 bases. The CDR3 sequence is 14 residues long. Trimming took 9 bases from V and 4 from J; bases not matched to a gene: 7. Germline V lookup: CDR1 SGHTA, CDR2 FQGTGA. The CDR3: CARGAGGIYNEQFF. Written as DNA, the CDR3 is TGTGCCAGAGGAGCGGGAGGAATTTACAATGAGCAGTTCTTC. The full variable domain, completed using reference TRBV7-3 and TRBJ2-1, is GAGVSQTPSNKVTEKGKYVELRCDPISGHTALYWYRQSLGQGPEFLIYFQGTGAADDSGLPNDRFFAVRPEGSVSTLKIQRTERGDSAVYLCARGAGGIYNEQFFGPGTRLTVL.

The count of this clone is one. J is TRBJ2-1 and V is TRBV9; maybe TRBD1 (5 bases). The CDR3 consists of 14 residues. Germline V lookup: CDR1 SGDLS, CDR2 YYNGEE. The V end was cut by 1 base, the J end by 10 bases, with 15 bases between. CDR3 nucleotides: TGTGCCAGCAGCGTAACTGCCCTACGACAGGAGCAGTTCTTC. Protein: CASSVTALRQEQFF.

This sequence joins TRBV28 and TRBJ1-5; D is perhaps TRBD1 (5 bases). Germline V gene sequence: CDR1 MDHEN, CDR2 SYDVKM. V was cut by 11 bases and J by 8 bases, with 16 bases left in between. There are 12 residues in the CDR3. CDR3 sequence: CALGTRPEPQHF. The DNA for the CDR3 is TGTGCCCTAGGGACGCGCCCCGAGCCCCAGCATTTT.